This is a list of T cell receptor beta chains from one sample in a study of OX40 agonist ivuxolimab in advanced cancers. The protocol was immunoSEQ multiplex PCR, while the TCRdb copy is restricted to in-frame clones and leaves out a portion. The sample lists roughly 87,000 clones; roughly 90% were seen once. Sequencing used CD4+ or CD8+ T cells sorted from blood, obtained in a trial of the OX40 agonist ivuxolimab. The receptors were gathered from an adult with an advanced solid tumor such as melanoma, head and neck, liver or kidney cancer. Each CDR3 is given with its conserved first and last residue. A D gene is named only where the DNA matches it firmly. Rows may omit the clone size; those that give it use once, few, many or a size class.

V gene: TRBV19; D gene: TRBD2; clone size: NA; J gene: TRBJ2-7; CDR3 protein: CASSSPGLDYEQYF; CDR3 DNA: TGTGCCAGTAGTTCACCGGGACTAGATTACGAGCAGTACTTC
V gene: TRBV5-1; D gene: TRBD1; clone size: once; J gene: TRBJ1-2; CDR3 protein: CASSMDRDYGYTF; CDR3 DNA: TGCGCCAGCAGCATGGACAGGGACTATGGCTACACCTTC
V gene: TRBV7-9; D gene: NA; clone size: few; J gene: TRBJ1-2; CDR3 protein: CASSYKPGQLYGYTF; CDR3 DNA: TGTGCCAGCAGTTATAAGCCGGGACAACTATATGGCTACACCTTC
V gene: TRBV7-6; D gene: NA; clone size: NA; J gene: TRBJ2-5; CDR3 protein: CASSLSGPQRETQYF; CDR3 DNA: TGTGCCAGCAGCTTGTCAGGGCCTCAGAGGGAGACCCAGTACTTC
V gene: TRBV10-3; D gene: NA; clone size: NA; J gene: TRBJ2-5; CDR3 protein: CAIGLLGGQETQYF; CDR3 DNA: TGTGCCATCGGTTTGTTGGGAGGCCAAGAGACCCAGTACTTC
V gene: TRBV5-1; D gene: NA; clone size: NA; J gene: TRBJ1-5; CDR3 protein: CASSLLGAQPQHF; CDR3 DNA: TGCGCCAGCAGCTTGCTGGGGGCTCAGCCCCAGCATTTT
V gene: TRBV29-1; D gene: NA; clone size: NA; J gene: TRBJ2-7; CDR3 protein: CSVLTGRGYEQYF; CDR3 DNA: TGCAGCGTCCTGACAGGGCGGGGATACGAGCAGTACTTC
V gene: TRBV7-6; D gene: NA; clone size: NA; J gene: TRBJ2-1; CDR3 protein: CASSSWGLAANNEQFF; CDR3 DNA: TGTGCCAGCAGCTCCTGGGGCCTAGCAGCAAACAATGAGCAGTTCTTC
V gene: TRBV4-2; D gene: NA; clone size: NA; J gene: TRBJ1-4; CDR3 protein: CASSARTPFSTNEKLFF; CDR3 DNA: TGTGCCAGCAGCGCACGGACACCGTTTTCAACTAATGAAAAACTGTTTTTT
V gene: TRBV6-1; D gene: NA; clone size: NA; J gene: TRBJ1-6; CDR3 protein: CASSESAAYNSPLHF; CDR3 DNA: TGTGCCAGCAGTGAGAGCGCGGCCTATAATTCACCCCTCCACTTT
V gene: TRBV7-6; D gene: TRBD2; clone size: NA; J gene: TRBJ2-7; CDR3 protein: CASKPGLAGGISYEQYF; CDR3 DNA: TGTGCCAGCAAACCGGGACTAGCGGGGGGCATCTCCTACGAGCAGTACTTC
V gene: TRBV9; D gene: TRBD2; clone size: NA; J gene: TRBJ2-1; CDR3 protein: CASTPGGGDNEQFF; CDR3 DNA: TGTGCCAGCACCCCCGGTGGGGGGGACAATGAGCAGTTCTTC
V gene: TRBV10-3; D gene: TRBD1; clone size: NA; J gene: TRBJ2-2; CDR3 protein: CAISEAWDRGYVTGELFF; CDR3 DNA: TGTGCCATCAGTGAGGCTTGGGACAGGGGTTACGTCACCGGGGAGCTGTTTTTT
V gene: TRBV19; D gene: TRBD2; clone size: NA; J gene: TRBJ2-1; CDR3 protein: CASSTGLAGGFYYEQFF; CDR3 DNA: TGTGCCAGTAGTACGGGTCTAGCGGGGGGGTTTTATTATGAGCAGTTCTTC
V gene: TRBV6-4; D gene: NA; clone size: NA; J gene: TRBJ1-1; CDR3 protein: CASTEGLNTEAFF; CDR3 DNA: TGTGCCAGCACTGAGGGACTGAACACTGAAGCTTTCTTT
V gene: TRBV5-4; D gene: NA; clone size: NA; J gene: TRBJ2-7; CDR3 protein: CASSLGYEQYF; CDR3 DNA: TGTGCCAGCAGCTTGGGATACGAGCAGTACTTC
V gene: TRBV5-4; D gene: NA; clone size: NA; J gene: TRBJ1-6; CDR3 protein: CASSFGSSDSPLHF; CDR3 DNA: TGTGCCAGCAGCTTTGGGAGTAGCGATTCACCCCTCCACTTT
V gene: TRBV23-1; D gene: NA; clone size: NA; J gene: TRBJ1-2; CDR3 protein: CATPPSNYGYTF; CDR3 DNA: TGCGCCACCCCCCCCTCTAACTATGGCTACACCTTC
V gene: TRBV19; D gene: NA; clone size: NA; J gene: TRBJ1-5; CDR3 protein: CASSPHGSNQPQHF; CDR3 DNA: TGTGCCAGTAGTCCGCACGGGAGCAATCAGCCCCAGCATTTT
V gene: TRBV6-1; D gene: TRBD1; clone size: NA; J gene: TRBJ2-7; CDR3 protein: CASSEARTGGYYEQYF; CDR3 DNA: TGTGCCAGCAGTGAAGCGCGGACAGGAGGTTACTACGAGCAGTACTTC
V gene: TRBV7-3; D gene: TRBD1; clone size: NA; J gene: TRBJ2-7; CDR3 protein: CASRGQATPEQYF; CDR3 DNA: TGTGCCAGCCGGGGACAGGCTACCCCCGAGCAGTACTTC
V gene: TRBV5-6; D gene: NA; clone size: NA; J gene: TRBJ1-1; CDR3 protein: CASSLGWAGAFF; CDR3 DNA: TGTGCCAGCAGCTTGGGCTGGGCAGGAGCTTTCTTT
V gene: TRBV14; D gene: NA; clone size: NA; J gene: TRBJ2-7; CDR3 protein: CASTSRAYSYEQYF; CDR3 DNA: TGTGCCAGCACCTCCAGGGCGTACTCCTACGAGCAGTACTTC
V gene: TRBV7-9; D gene: NA; clone size: NA; J gene: TRBJ2-7; CDR3 protein: CASSSPQGYEQYF; CDR3 DNA: TGTGCCAGCAGCTCCCCACAGGGCTACGAGCAGTACTTC